The clone carrying this TCR beta chain has more than one count but fewer than ten. What it binds is not known. The entry originates in a study of T cell repertoires in cytomegalovirus infection. About the research overall: Recently identified HLA-C-restricted and well-studied HLA-B-restricted CMV epitopes were used. Public signatures in TCR beta pointed to CMV infection and matching HLA type. General study results and limits: CMV-specific TCR beta clonotypes restricted by HLA-C dominated the ex vivo response.

CDR3 size: 17 residues. Germline V gives CDR1 SEHNR, CDR2 FQNEAQ (reference sequence). Unmatched junction bases numbered 13, after V lost 5 bases and J lost 1 base. MiXCR was run by TCRdb on the reads, yielding one entry per CDR3 protein. The sample consists of roughly 990,000 distinct CDR3 sequences, 31% of them appearing once. The V gene is TRBV7-9, the J gene TRBJ1-1, with 7 bases that match TRBD1. The source is a human donor in good health (CMV status not recorded). Some clones in this sample may be carry-over from other donors' samples. Sequenced here: cultured CD8+ T cells from PBMCs, sampled from culture after CMV antigen stimulation. The CDR3 protein is CASSTGTARPQNTEAFF. CDR3 DNA: TGTGCCAGCAGCACTGGGACAGCCCGGCCCCAGAACACTGAAGCTTTCTTT.